This is a list of T cell receptor beta chains from one sample in a study of tumor-infiltrating lymphocytes in primary liver carcinoma. Each CDR3 protein is one row after TCRdb ran MiXCR on the multiplex PCR reads. The data hold a few hundred thousand distinct CDR3 sequences, with nearly 60% observed a single time. Source material: peripheral blood. The receptors originated from a woman in her 30s with primary liver carcinoma and hepatitis B virus infection. CDR3s include the opening cysteine and the closing phenylalanine or tryptophan. The order of the fields is V gene, D gene, J gene, clone size, CDR3 protein, CDR3 DNA. The D gene is left open where the match is weak. Clone size is given for some rows only: seen once, a few or many times, or a class if the clone is expanded.

>TRBV7-9|TRBD1|TRBJ2-5|-
CASSRNRGDPRGETQYF
TGTGCCAGCAGCCGAAACAGGGGCGATCCCAGAGGAGAGACCCAGTACTTC
>TRBV7-8|TRBD2|TRBJ2-1|many
CASSLVASGSSLHEQFF
TGTGCCAGCAGCTTAGTCGCTAGCGGGAGTAGCTTGCATGAGCAGTTCTTC
>TRBV12-3/TRBV12-4|TRBD2|TRBJ2-7|few
CASDTTSAPYEQYF
TGTGCCAGCGATACAACTAGCGCACCCTACGAGCAGTACTTC
>TRBV11-2|TRBD2|TRBJ2-1|-
CAGSLAGGYNKQFF
TGTGCCGGCAGCTTAGCGGGAGGATACAATAAGCAGTTCTTC
>TRBV6-6|-|TRBJ1-5|few
CASTQTDSNQPQHF
TGTGCCAGCACCCAGACGGATAGCAATCAGCCCCAGCATTTT
>TRBV12-3/TRBV12-4|-|TRBJ1-3|-
CASLAVSGNTIYF
TGTGCCAGCCTGGCGGTTTCCGGAAACACCATATATTTT
>TRBV4-3|-|TRBJ2-7|-
CASSQELAGLSYEQYF
TGCGCCAGCAGCCAAGAATTGGCAGGCTTATCCTACGAGCAGTACTTC
>TRBV4-1|TRBD1|TRBJ2-5|-
CASSQWMGQLKNQETQYF
TGCGCCAGCAGCCAGTGGATGGGACAGTTAAAGAACCAAGAGACCCAGTACTTC
>TRBV9|TRBD1|TRBJ1-1|-
CASSVGTGNTEAFF
TGTGCCAGCAGCGTAGGGACAGGGAACACTGAAGCTTTCTTT
>TRBV29-1|TRBD2|TRBJ2-2|once
CNCSGRAGELFF
TGCAACTGTAGCGGGAGGGCCGGGGAGCTGTTTTTT
>TRBV6-1|-|TRBJ2-4|-
CASSPHTWNQNIQCF
TGTGCCAGCTCCCCACATACATGGAACCAAAACATTCAGTGCTTC
>TRBV29-1|-|TRBJ2-7|many
CSVGRWDGADSPSYEQYF
TGCAGCGTCGGCCGCTGGGACGGTGCGGACTCGCCATCCTACGAGCAGTACTTC
>TRBV4-1|-|TRBJ2-7|many
CASSQEFGTYQSEQYF
TGCGCCAGCAGCCAAGAATTCGGGACATATCAGTCCGAGCAGTACTTC
>TRBV12-3/TRBV12-4|-|TRBJ1-1|-
CASSYLGPQNTEAFF
TGTGCCAGCAGTTATCTCGGCCCACAGAACACTGAAGCTTTCTTT
>TRBV12-3/TRBV12-4|-|TRBJ2-3|many
CASKGGAGDTQYF
TGTGCCAGCAAAGGCGGGGCGGGAGATACGCAGTATTTT
>TRBV12-3/TRBV12-4|TRBD1|TRBJ1-6|-
CASTRDRAPPLHF
TGTGCCAGCACCCGGGACAGGGCGCCACCCCTCCACTTT
>TRBV18|-|TRBJ2-2|-
CASQGGGVNTGELFF
TGTGCCAGCCAAGGCGGAGGGGTAAACACCGGGGAGCTGTTTTTT
>TRBV29-1|TRBD1|TRBJ2-7|-
CSVEDFPWTGVHERYF
TGCAGCGTTGAAGATTTCCCCTGGACAGGGGTCCACGAGCGGTACTTC